This T cell receptor (beta chain) was found in a study of blood T cell repertoires in COVID-19. The overall study: Nucleic acid was either cDNA or gDNA, and it came from T cells, B-cell-depleted T cells, or PBMCs.

Everyone who took part was roughly 18 to 89 years old, and they came from about 25 US areas. Study processing details: How many nucleated cells were present was estimated from reference gene primer amplification. TCRdb's copy holds only in-frame clones and misses some; the assay was immunoSEQ multiplex PCR. The V and J calls and clone size are taken from that table; D and trimming were inferred from the DNA. Among around 240,000 clones, 90% to 95% were seen once, and the ten largest hold 0.95% to 1.5%. There are 14 residues in the CDR3. Germline V CDR1 and CDR2: SGHKS, YYEKEE (reference sequence). V was clipped by 0 bases and J by 3 bases, with 8 bases between them.

The chain couples TRBV5-5 to TRBJ2-3; maybe TRBD2 (5 bases). Sequencing was carried out using PBMCs or T cells enriched from blood (not recorded which). The receptor was derived from a human donor in a cohort exposed to, infected with or recovered from COVID-19 (not recorded which). The donor label of this sample is uncertain. As DNA, the CDR3 is TGTGCCAGCAGCTTGGTACTAGGGACAGATACGCAGTATTTT. Its protein is CASSLVLGTDTQYF.